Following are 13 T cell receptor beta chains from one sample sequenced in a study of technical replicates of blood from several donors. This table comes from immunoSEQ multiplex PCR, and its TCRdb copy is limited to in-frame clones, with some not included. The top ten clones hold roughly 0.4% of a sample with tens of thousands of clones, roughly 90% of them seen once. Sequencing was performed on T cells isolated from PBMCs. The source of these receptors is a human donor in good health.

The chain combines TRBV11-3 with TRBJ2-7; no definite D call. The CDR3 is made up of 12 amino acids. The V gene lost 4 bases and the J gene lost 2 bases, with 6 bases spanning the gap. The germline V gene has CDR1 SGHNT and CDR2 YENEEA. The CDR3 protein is CASSSGTYEQYF. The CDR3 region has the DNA TGTGCCAGCAGCTCCGGTACCTACGAGCAGTACTTC. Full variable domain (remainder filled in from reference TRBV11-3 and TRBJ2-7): EAGVVQSPRYKIIEKKQPVAFWCNPISGHNTLYWYLQNLGQGPELLIRYENEEAVDDSQLPKDRFSAERLKGVDSTLKIQPAELGDSAVYLCASSSGTYEQYFGPGTRLTVT.

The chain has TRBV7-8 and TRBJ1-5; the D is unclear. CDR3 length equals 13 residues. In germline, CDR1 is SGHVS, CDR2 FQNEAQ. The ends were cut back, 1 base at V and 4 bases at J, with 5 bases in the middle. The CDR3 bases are TGTGCCAGCAGCTTAGTCAGGAATCAGCCCCAGCATTTT. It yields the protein CASSLVRNQPQHF.

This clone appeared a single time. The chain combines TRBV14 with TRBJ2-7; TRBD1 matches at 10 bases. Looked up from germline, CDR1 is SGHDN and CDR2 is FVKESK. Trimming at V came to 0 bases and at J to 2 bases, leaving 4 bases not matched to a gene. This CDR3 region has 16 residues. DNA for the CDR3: TGTGCCAGCAGCCAAGATACAGGACAGGGGGCCTACGAGCAGTACTTC. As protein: CASSQDTGQGAYEQYF.

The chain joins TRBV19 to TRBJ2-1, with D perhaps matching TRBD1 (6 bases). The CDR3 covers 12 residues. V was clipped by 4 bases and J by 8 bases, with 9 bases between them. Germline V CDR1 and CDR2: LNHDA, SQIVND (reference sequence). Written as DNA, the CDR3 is TGTGCCAGTAGTACCCAGGGGCATGAGCAGTTCTTC. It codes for CASSTQGHEQFF. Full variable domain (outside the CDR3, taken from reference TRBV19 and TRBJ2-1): DGGITQSPKYLFRKEGQNVTLSCEQNLNHDAMYWYRQDPGQGLRLIYYSQIVNDFQKGDIAEGYSVSREKKESFPLTVTSAQKNPTAFYLCASSTQGHEQFFGPGTRLTVL.

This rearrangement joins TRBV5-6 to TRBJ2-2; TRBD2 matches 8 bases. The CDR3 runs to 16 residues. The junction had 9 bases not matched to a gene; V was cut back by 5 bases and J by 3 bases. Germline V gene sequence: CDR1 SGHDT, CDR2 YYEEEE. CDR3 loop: CASSFRPGGDTGELFF. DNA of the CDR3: TGTGCCAGCAGTTTTCGTCCGGGAGGGGACACCGGGGAGCTGTTTTTT.

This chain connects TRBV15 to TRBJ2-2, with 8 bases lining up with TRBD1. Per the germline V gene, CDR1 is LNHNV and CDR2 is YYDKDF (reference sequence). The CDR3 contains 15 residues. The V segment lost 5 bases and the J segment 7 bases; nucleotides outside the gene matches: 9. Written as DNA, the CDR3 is TGTGCCACCAGCGCCCGAACAGGGGGTATCGGGGAGCTGTTTTTT. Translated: CATSARTGGIGELFF.

CDR3 in amino acids: CASSQGLSTDTQYF. CDR3 in DNA: TGTGCCAGCTCACAGGGGCTAAGCACAGATACGCAGTATTTT. The V and J genes are TRBV7-6 and TRBJ2-3; 7 nucleotides line up with TRBD1. This CDR3 is 14 amino acids long. The junction had 5 bases not matched to a gene; V was cut back by 8 bases and J by 0 bases. Per the germline V gene, CDR1 is SGHVS and CDR2 is FNYEAQ. The full variable domain, rest sourced from reference TRBV7-6 and TRBJ2-3, is GAGVSQSPRYKVTKRGQDVALRCDPISGHVSLYWYRQALGQGPEFLTYFNYEAQQDKSGLPNDRFSAERPEGSISTLTIQRTEQRDSAMYRCASSQGLSTDTQYFGPGTRLTVL.

CDR3 residues: CASGSQGANNEQFF. The DNA for the CDR3 is TGTGCCAGCGGAAGCCAGGGGGCCAACAATGAGCAGTTCTTC. J is TRBJ2-1 and V is TRBV6-1; TRBD1 agrees at 8 bases. Germline trimming cut 8 bases from V and 5 bases from J; bases unmatched to any gene: 8. CDR3 size: 14 residues. CDR1 and CDR2 (germline): MNHNS, SASEGT.

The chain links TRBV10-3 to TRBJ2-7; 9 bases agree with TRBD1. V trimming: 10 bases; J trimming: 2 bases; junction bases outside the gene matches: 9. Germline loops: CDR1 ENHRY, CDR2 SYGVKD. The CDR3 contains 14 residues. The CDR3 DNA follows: TGTGCCACCCTAGACAGGGGGGATCCCTACGAGCAGTACTTC. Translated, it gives CATLDRGDPYEQYF.

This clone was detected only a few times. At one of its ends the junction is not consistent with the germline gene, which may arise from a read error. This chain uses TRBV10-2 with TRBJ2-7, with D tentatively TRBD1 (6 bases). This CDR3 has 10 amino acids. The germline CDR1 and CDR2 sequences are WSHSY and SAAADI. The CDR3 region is CATMGASWVF. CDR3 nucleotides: TGCGCCACCATGGGGGCGAGCTGGGTCTTC.

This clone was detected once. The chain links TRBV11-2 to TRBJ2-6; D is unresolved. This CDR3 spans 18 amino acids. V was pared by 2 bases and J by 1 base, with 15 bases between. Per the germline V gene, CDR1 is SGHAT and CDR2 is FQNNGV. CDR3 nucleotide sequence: TGTGCCAGCAGCTTATTTATCCCAGTCCAGTCTGGGGCCAACGTCCTGACTTTC. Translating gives CASSLFIPVQSGANVLTF.

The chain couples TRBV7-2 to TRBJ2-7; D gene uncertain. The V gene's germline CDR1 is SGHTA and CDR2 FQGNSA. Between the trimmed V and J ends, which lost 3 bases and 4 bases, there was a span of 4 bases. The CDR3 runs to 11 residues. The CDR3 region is CASSFKYEQYF. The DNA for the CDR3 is TGTGCCAGCAGCTTTAAATACGAGCAGTACTTC. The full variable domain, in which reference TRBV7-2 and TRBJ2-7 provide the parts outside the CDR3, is GAGVSQSPSNKVTEKGKDVELRCDPISGHTALYWYRQSLGQGLEFLIYFQGNSAPDKSGLPSDRFSAERTGGSVSTLTIQRTQQEDSAVYLCASSFKYEQYFGPGTRLTVT.

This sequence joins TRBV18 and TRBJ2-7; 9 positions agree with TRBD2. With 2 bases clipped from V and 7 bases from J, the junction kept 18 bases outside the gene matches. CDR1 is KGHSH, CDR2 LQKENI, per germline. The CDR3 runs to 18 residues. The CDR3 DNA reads TGTGCCAGCTCACCAACCTTAATCACCATCAAGCGGGAGGTTGAGCAGTACTTC. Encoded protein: CASSPTLITIKREVEQYF.